Below are 13 T cell receptor beta chains sequenced from a single sample in a study of a mutant IDH1 vaccine in newly diagnosed glioma. As to time point: week 47, end of study. Doses consisted of 300 ug of mutant IDH1 20-mer peptide each, paired with topical imiquimod. No antigen has been identified for these receptors. The repertoire was sequenced with immunoSEQ multiplex PCR; TCRdb's copy has only in-frame clones and lacks some. Altogether around 50,000 clones are present, 84% being singletons, with the ten largest covering 3.5% to 5.5%. Sequencing was performed on PBMCs, taken from a glioma patient whose treatment included an IDH1 peptide vaccine. These receptors came from a woman in her twenties or thirties with glioma. Some clones in this sample may be carry-over from other donors' samples.

In its sample, this clone was seen once. The chain is built from TRBV19 and TRBJ2-7; D perhaps matches TRBD2 (5 bases). Germline CDR1 is LNHDA and CDR2 is SQIVND (reference sequence). V was trimmed by 4 bases and J by 4 bases, leaving 17 bases between them. The CDR3 is 15 residues long. The DNA for the CDR3 is TGTGCCAGTAGTAGGACCCGGGGAGTCGGTTACGAGCAGTACTTC. It is translated as CASSRTRGVGYEQYF.

V gene TRBV7-8 combines with J gene TRBJ2-7, with D uncertain. CDR1 and CDR2 (germline): SGHVS, FQNEAQ. V was pared by 4 bases and J by 3 bases, with 10 bases between. This CDR3 spans 13 amino acids. CDR3 DNA sequence: TGTGCCAGCAGCTATCCGTCCGGCTACGAGCAGTACTTC. This encodes CASSYPSGYEQYF.

The chain combines TRBV9 with TRBJ2-2, with 9 bases lining up with TRBD1. J lost 7 bases, V lost 6 bases, and 7 bases had no gene match. Germline V gene lookup returns CDR1 SGDLS and CDR2 YYNGEE. The CDR3 extends over 14 amino acids. This CDR3 reads CASTTGGEGGELFF. In DNA, the CDR3 is TGTGCCAGCACAACAGGGGGCGAGGGCGGGGAGCTGTTTTTT.

This clone was detected only once. This sequence joins TRBV19 and TRBJ2-7; a possible D gene is TRBD2 (6 bases). The V end was cut by 3 bases, the J end by 2 bases, with 11 bases between. The length of the CDR3 is 14 residues. CDR1 and CDR2 from the germline V gene are LNHDA and SQIVND (reference sequence). Here the CDR3 reads CASSMYGSAYEQYF. CDR3 coding DNA: TGTGCCAGTAGTATGTACGGGAGTGCCTACGAGCAGTACTTC.

The chain joins TRBV13 to TRBJ2-7; tentatively, D is TRBD1 or TRBD2 (6 bases each). V was trimmed by 2 bases and J by 4 bases, leaving 12 bases between them. The CDR3 covers 14 residues. Germline V CDR1 and CDR2: PRHDT, FYEKMQ (reference sequence). The DNA of the CDR3 is TGTGCCAGCAGCTTAAAGGGGGGTGGATACGAGCAGTACTTC. Its translation is CASSLKGGGYEQYF.

The chain employs TRBV19 and TRBJ1-1; 11 bases are shared with TRBD1. The CDR3 is 16 amino acids. The J segment lost 4 bases and the V segment lost 5 bases, leaving 9 bases of the junction unmatched. Germline V CDR1 and CDR2: LNHDA, SQIVND (reference sequence). CDR3 sequence (DNA): TGTGCCAGTAGTCCCCGGGACAGGGGGGCGGGCACTGAAGCTTTCTTT. Translating gives CASSPRDRGAGTEAFF.

The chain uses TRBV28 and TRBJ1-1, with no clear D. This CDR3 is 18 amino acids long. The V end was cut by 5 bases, the J end by 1 base, with 23 bases between. Germline V gene lookup returns CDR1 MDHEN and CDR2 SYDVKM. In DNA, the CDR3 is TGTGCCAGCAGTCTCCTACCCGGACGGGTAGTAAAGAACACTGAAGCTTTCTTT. It encodes CASSLLPGRVVKNTEAFF.

This chain joins TRBV27 and TRBJ1-2; D is unresolved. Germline CDR1 MNHEY, CDR2 SMNVEV (reference sequence). Trimming shortened V by 5 bases and J by 10 bases, and 26 bases separated the two germline ends. CDR3 size: 16 residues. The CDR3 loop is CASSLAPRRTSGTYTF. DNA of the CDR3: TGTGCCAGCAGTCTAGCCCCCCGCAGGACGAGTGGAACCTACACCTTC.

Here the CDR3 DNA reads TGTGCCAGCAGTTACGCTTTCAACAATGAGCAGTTCTTC. This codes for CASSYAFNNEQFF. This sequence joins TRBV25-1 and TRBJ2-1, with unresolved D. The germline V gene has CDR1 MGHDK and CDR2 SYGVNS. V lost 5 bases to trimming and J lost 5 bases, with 10 bases between them. This CDR3 contains 13 residues. Variable domain in full (rest from reference TRBV25-1 and TRBJ2-1): EADIYQTPRYLVIGTGKKITLECSQTMGHDKMYWYQQDPGMELHLIHYSYGVNSTEKGDLSSESTVSRIRTEHFPLTLESARPSHTSQYLCASSYAFNNEQFFGPGTRLTVL.

The chain joins TRBV5-1 to TRBJ1-5; a weak D match, TRBD1 (6 bases). CDR1 is SGHRS and CDR2 is YFSETQ in the germline V gene. The CDR3 is made up of 15 amino acids. V was pared by 2 bases and J by 2 bases, with 11 bases between. The CDR3 loop is CASSLAQGGNQPQHF. In nucleotides, the CDR3 is TGCGCCAGCAGCTTAGCACAGGGTGGCAATCAGCCCCAGCATTTT. Using reference TRBV5-1 and TRBJ1-5 for the parts outside the CDR3, the full variable domain is KAGVTQTPRYLIKTRGQQVTLSCSPISGHRSVSWYQQTPGQGLQFLFEYFSETQRNKGNFPGRFSGRQFSNSRSEMNVSTLELGDSALYLCASSLAQGGNQPQHFGDGTRLSIL.

The chain combines TRBV12-5 with TRBJ2-2; D ambiguous. This CDR3 contains 14 residues. The germline CDR1 and CDR2 sequences are LGHNT and FRNRAP. The ends were cut back, 7 bases at V and 2 bases at J, with 11 bases in the middle. The CDR3 region has the DNA TGTGCTAGTGCGTTAAGGGTAAACACCGGGGAGCTGTTTTTT. This encodes CASALRVNTGELFF.

The count of this clone is one. The J gene is TRBJ2-7, the V gene TRBV10-1; possible D gene TRBD2, 6 bases. The V gene lost 3 bases and the J gene lost 4 bases, with 16 bases spanning the gap. Per the germline V gene, CDR1 is WNHNN and CDR2 is SYGVQD (reference sequence). This CDR3 has 15 residues. The CDR3 sequence is CASSDSTPGAYEQYF. CDR3 DNA sequence: TGCGCCAGCAGTGACTCAACACCGGGAGCGTACGAGCAGTACTTC.

The rearrangement uses TRBV9 and TRBJ2-1; a weak D match, TRBD1 (6 bases). The germline gives CDR1 SGDLS, CDR2 YYNGEE. V was clipped by 4 bases and J by 4 bases, with 12 bases between them. This CDR3 is built from 14 residues. The CDR3 sequence is CASSPQGLYNEQFF. The CDR3 DNA sequence: TGTGCCAGCAGCCCCCAGGGGCTGTACAATGAGCAGTTCTTC.